This T cell receptor (beta chain) is drawn from a study of shared clonotypes between healthy human individuals. Study as a whole: Per donor, CD8 memory used one plate, CD8 naive used two, CD4 memory used three and CD4 naive used three.

Here immunoSEQ multiplex PCR was the method, and the copy in TCRdb shows in-frame clones only, minus some. Of 2 million to 2.5 million clones in the sample, approximately 96% are singletons; the top ten hold over 0.1%. This TCR was recovered from a man younger than 35 in good health. The sequenced sample was naive CD4+ T cells sorted from blood. Subset described: CD45RA+ positively selected.

The CDR3 protein is CASSHTGTSEETQYF. In DNA, the CDR3 is TGTGCCAGCAGTCACACCGGGACTAGCGAAGAGACCCAGTACTTC. The V gene is TRBV6-5, the J gene TRBJ2-5; 10 bases are a match to TRBD2. The CDR3 is 15 amino acids. CDR1 MNHEY and CDR2 SVGAGI come from the germline V gene. The J segment lost 3 bases and the V segment lost 5 bases, leaving 6 bases of the junction unmatched.